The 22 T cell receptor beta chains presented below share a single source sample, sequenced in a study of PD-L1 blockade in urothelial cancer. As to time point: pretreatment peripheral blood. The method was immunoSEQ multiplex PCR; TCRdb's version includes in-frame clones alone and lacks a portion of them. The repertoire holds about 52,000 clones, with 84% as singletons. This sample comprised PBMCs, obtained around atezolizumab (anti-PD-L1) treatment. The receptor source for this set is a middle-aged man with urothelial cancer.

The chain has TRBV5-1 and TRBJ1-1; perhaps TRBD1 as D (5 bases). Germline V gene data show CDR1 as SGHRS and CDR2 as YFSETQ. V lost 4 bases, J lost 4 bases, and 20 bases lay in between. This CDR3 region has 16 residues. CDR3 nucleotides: TGCGCCAGCAGCCCCGCAGGGCAAGGAGGGACCACTGAAGCTTTCTTT. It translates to CASSPAGQGGTTEAFF. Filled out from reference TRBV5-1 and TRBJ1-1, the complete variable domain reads KAGVTQTPRYLIKTRGQQVTLSCSPISGHRSVSWYQQTPGQGLQFLFEYFSETQRNKGNFPGRFSGRQFSNSRSEMNVSTLELGDSALYLCASSPAGQGGTTEAFFGQGTRLTVV.

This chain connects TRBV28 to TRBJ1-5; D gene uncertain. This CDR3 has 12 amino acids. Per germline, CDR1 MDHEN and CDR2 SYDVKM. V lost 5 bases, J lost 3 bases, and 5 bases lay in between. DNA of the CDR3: TGTGCCAGCAGTCAACTCAATCAGCCCCAGCATTTT. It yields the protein CASSQLNQPQHF.

CDR3 sequence reads: CASSLGLLSGEETQYF. The CDR3, as DNA: TGCGCCAGCAGCTTGGGGTTGTTGAGCGGGGAAGAGACCCAGTACTTC. The rearrangement links TRBV5-1 to TRBJ2-5; 7 nucleotides align to TRBD2. The trim removed 0 bases at V and 3 bases at J, leaving 8 bases unmatched. Germline CDR1 and CDR2: SGHRS and YFSETQ. The CDR3 contains 16 residues.

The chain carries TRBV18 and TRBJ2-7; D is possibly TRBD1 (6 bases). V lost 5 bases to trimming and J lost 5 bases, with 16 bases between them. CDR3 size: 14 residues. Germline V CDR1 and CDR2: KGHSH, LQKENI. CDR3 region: CASSALQGSHEQYF. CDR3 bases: TGTGCCAGCTCAGCACTCCAGGGGTCGCACGAGCAGTACTTC. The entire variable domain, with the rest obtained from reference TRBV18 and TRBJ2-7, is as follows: NAGVMQNPRHLVRRRGQEARLRCSPMKGHSHVYWYRQLPEEGLKFMVYLQKENIIDESGMPKERFSAEFPKEGPSILRIQQVVRGDSAAYFCASSALQGSHEQYFGPGTRLTVT.

The CDR3 bases are TGTGCCAGCAGGGTGCGAGCCGGGGCCAACGTCCTGACTTTC. Its translation is CASRVRAGANVLTF. The chain has TRBV6-8 and TRBJ2-6; D gene unclear. The germline gives CDR1 MNHGY, CDR2 SAAAGT. Trimming took 6 bases from V and 4 from J, leaving 10 bases between them. There are 14 residues in the CDR3.

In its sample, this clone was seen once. Here the CDR3 reads CASSFSWGQGSYEKLFF. CDR3 DNA sequence: TGTGCCAGCAGTTTTTCGTGGGGACAGGGCTCTTATGAAAAACTGTTTTTT. V gene TRBV28 combines with J gene TRBJ1-4; TRBD1 matches 9 bases. Per germline, CDR1 MDHEN and CDR2 SYDVKM. After removal of 3 bases from V and 6 bases from J, the junction contained 11 bases not matched to a gene. This CDR3 is built from 17 residues.

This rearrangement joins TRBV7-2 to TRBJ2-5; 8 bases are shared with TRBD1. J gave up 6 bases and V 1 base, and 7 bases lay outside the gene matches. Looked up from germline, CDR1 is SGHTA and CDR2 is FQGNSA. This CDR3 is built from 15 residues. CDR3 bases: TGTGCCAGCAGCTTAGGAAACGGACAGGGACAGACCCAGTACTTC. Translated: CASSLGNGQGQTQYF.

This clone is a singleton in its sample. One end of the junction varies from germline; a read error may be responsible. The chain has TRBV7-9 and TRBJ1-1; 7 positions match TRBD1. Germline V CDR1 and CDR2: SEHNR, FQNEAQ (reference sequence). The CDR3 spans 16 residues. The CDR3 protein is CASRHTGALGNPEAFF. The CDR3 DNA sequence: TGTGCCAGCAGGCATACAGGGGCCCTCGGGAACCCTGAAGCTTTCTTT.

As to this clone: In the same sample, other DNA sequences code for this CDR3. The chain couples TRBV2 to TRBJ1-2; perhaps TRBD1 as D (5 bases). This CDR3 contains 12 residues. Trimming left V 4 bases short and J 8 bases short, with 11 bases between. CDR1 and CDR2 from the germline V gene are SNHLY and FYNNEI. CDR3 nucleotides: TGTGCCAGCAGTGGCACAGGTTCCGGCTACACCTTC. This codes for CASSGTGSGYTF. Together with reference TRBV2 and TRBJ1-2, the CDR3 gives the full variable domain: EPEVTQTPSHQVTQMGQEVILRCVPISNHLYFYWYRQILGQKVEFLVSFYNNEISEKSEIFDDQFSVERPDGSNFTLKIRSTKLEDSAMYFCASSGTGSGYTFGSGTRLTVV.

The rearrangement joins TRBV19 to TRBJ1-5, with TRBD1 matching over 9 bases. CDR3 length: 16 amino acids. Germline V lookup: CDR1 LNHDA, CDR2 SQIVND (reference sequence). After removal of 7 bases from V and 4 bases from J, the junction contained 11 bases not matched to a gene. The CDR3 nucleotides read TGTGCCAGTACTCTGGAGGGACAGGGACTGAATCAGCCCCAGCATTTT. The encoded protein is CASTLEGQGLNQPQHF.

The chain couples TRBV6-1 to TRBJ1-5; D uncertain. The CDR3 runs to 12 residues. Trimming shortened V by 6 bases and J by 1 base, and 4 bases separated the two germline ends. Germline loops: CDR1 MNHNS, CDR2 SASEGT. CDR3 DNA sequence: TGTGCCAGCAGCGAGAGCAATCAGCCCCAGCATTTT. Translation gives CASSESNQPQHF.

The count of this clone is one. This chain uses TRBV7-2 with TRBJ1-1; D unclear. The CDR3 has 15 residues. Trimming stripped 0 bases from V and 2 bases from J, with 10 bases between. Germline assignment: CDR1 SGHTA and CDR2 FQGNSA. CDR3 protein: CASSLAAWLNTEAFF. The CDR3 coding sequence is TGTGCCAGCAGCTTAGCGGCCTGGCTCAACACTGAAGCTTTCTTT.

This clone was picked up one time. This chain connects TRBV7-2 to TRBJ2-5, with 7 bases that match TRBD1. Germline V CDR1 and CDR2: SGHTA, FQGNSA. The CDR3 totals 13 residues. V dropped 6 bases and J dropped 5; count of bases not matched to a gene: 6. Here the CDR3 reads CASSFRQGETQYF. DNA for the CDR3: TGTGCCAGCAGTTTTAGACAGGGCGAGACCCAGTACTTC.

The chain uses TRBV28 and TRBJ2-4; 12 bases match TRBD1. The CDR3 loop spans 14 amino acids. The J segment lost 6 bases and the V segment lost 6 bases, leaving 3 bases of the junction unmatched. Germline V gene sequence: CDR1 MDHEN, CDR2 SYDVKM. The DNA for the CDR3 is TGTGCCAGCAGGGGGACAGGGGGCGCAAACATTCAGTACTTC. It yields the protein CASRGTGGANIQYF.

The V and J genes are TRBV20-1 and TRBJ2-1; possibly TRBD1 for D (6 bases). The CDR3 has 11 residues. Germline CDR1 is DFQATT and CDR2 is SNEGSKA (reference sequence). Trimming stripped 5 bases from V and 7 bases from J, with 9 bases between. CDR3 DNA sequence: TGCAGTGCTGAAAGGGGGAATGAGCAGTTCTTC. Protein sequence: CSAERGNEQFF.

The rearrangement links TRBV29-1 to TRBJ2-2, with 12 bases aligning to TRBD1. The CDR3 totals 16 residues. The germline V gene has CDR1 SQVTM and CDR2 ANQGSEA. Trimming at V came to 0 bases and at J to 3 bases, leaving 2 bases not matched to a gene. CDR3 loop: CSVEDRDRGHTGELFF. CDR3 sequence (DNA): TGCAGCGTTGAAGATCGGGACAGGGGGCACACCGGGGAGCTGTTTTTT.

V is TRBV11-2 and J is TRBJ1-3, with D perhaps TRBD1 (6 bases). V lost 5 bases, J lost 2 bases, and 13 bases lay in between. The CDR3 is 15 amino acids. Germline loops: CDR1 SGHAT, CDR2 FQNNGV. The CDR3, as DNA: TGTGCCAGCAGCCCGGGGACAAGTCCTGGAAACACCATATATTTT. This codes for CASSPGTSPGNTIYF.

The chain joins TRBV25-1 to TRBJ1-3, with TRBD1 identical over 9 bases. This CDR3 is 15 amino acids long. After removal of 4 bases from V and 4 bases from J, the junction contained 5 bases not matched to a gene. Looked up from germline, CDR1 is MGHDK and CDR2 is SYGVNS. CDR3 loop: CASSADRGTGNTIYF. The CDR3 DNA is TGTGCCAGCAGTGCGGACAGGGGAACAGGAAACACCATATATTTT.

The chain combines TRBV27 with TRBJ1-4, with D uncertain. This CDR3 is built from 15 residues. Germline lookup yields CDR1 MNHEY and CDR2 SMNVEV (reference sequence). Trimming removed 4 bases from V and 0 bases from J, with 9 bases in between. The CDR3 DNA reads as TGTGCCAGCAGTTGGACCGGGGCAACTAATGAAAAACTGTTTTTT. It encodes CASSWTGATNEKLFF. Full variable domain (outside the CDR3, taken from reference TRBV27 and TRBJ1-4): EAQVTQNPRYLITVTGKKLTVTCSQNMNHEYMSWYRQDPGLGLRQIYYSMNVEVTDKGDVPEGYKVSRKEKRNFPLILESPSPNQTSLYFCASSWTGATNEKLFFGSGTQLSVL.

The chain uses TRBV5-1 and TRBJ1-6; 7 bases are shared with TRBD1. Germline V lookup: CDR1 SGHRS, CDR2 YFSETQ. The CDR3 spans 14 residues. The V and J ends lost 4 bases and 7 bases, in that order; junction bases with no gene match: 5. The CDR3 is CASSRPGQNSPLHF. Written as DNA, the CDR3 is TGCGCCAGCAGCCGACCGGGACAGAATTCACCCCTCCACTTT.

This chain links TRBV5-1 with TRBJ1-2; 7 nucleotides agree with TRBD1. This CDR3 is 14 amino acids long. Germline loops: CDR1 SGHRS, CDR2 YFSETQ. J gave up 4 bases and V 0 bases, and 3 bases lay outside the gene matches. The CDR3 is CASSLEGGTYGYTF. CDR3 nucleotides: TGCGCCAGCAGCTTGGAAGGGGGCACCTATGGCTACACCTTC.

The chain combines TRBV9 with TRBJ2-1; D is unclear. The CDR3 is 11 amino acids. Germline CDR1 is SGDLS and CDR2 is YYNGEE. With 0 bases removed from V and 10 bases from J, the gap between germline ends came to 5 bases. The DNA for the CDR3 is TGTGCCAGCAGCGTAGGGGCAGAGCAGTTCTTC. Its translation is CASSVGAEQFF.